One sample yielded the 17 T cell receptor beta chains listed below, sequenced in a study of shared clonotypes between healthy human individuals. TCRdb's table, derived via immunoSEQ multiplex PCR, lists solely in-frame clones and lacks some. The profile shows fewer than 1.8 million clones, just under 99% of them singletons. The sample was naive CD4+ T cells sorted from blood. Subset in this sample: CD45RA+ positively selected. These receptors all stem from a man aged 30 to 45 in good health.

V gene TRBV5-1 combines with J gene TRBJ2-5; 10 bases agree with TRBD1. The J segment lost 4 bases and the V segment lost 0 bases, leaving 3 bases of the junction unmatched. This CDR3 has 15 amino acids. In germline, CDR1 is SGHRS, CDR2 YFSETQ. CDR3 bases: TGCGCCAGCAGCTTGGCTAGGACAGGGGGAGAGACCCAGTACTTC. Translated, it gives CASSLARTGGETQYF.

The chain has TRBV1 and TRBJ2-5. TRBV1 is a known pseudogene. This CDR3 has 14 residues. CDR3 sequence (DNA): TGCACCAGCAGCCAAGATCGTGGATTGGAGACCCAGTACTTC. This sequence encodes CTSSQDRGLETQYF.

In its sample, this clone was seen once. The chain has TRBV5-1 and TRBJ2-1, with 13 bases fitting TRBD2. Germline values: CDR1 SGHRS, CDR2 YFSETQ. The ends lost 5 bases at V and 2 bases at J; junction bases unmatched: 10. The CDR3 runs 18 residues. The CDR3 spells CASRAGTSGMGAYNEQFF. In DNA form, the CDR3 reads TGCGCCAGCAGGGCCGGGACTAGCGGGATGGGCGCCTACAATGAGCAGTTCTTC. Drawing the rest from reference TRBV5-1 and TRBJ2-1, the complete variable domain is KAGVTQTPRYLIKTRGQQVTLSCSPISGHRSVSWYQQTPGQGLQFLFEYFSETQRNKGNFPGRFSGRQFSNSRSEMNVSTLELGDSALYLCASRAGTSGMGAYNEQFFGPGTRLTVL.

This CDR3 reads CAISPSGQPNTGELFF. The CDR3 DNA reads TGTGCCATCAGTCCCTCGGGACAACCGAACACCGGGGAGCTGTTTTTT. The V call is TRBV10-3, the J call TRBJ2-2, with a possible D match to TRBD1 (6 bases). Germline assignment: CDR1 ENHRY and CDR2 SYGVKD. CDR3 length: 16 residues. The V and J ends lost 5 bases and 0 bases respectively, with 13 bases between them.

The CDR3 spells CASSPRAGPGTEAFF. CDR3 sequence (DNA): TGTGCCAGTAGCCCCAGAGCCGGACCCGGGACAGAAGCTTTCTTT. This chain joins TRBV19 and TRBJ1-1; a weak D match, TRBD1 (6 bases). The CDR3 totals 15 residues. The V and J ends lost 6 bases and 8 bases respectively, with 22 bases between them. Germline CDR1 and CDR2: LNHDA and SQIVND (reference sequence).

The chain's CDR3 is CASSYQGVSFTGELFF. For the CDR3, the DNA is TGTGCCAGCAGTTACCAGGGGGTCTCTTTCACCGGGGAGCTGTTTTTT. The chain couples TRBV6-5 to TRBJ2-2; 7 nucleotides align to TRBD1. The CDR3 covers 16 residues. Germline assignment: CDR1 MNHEY and CDR2 SVGAGI. Unmatched junction bases numbered 7, after V lost 2 bases and J lost 4 bases.

V usage is TRBV28 and J usage is TRBJ1-1, with D perhaps TRBD1 (6 bases). Germline assignment: CDR1 MDHEN and CDR2 SYDVKM. Trimming stripped 7 bases from V and 4 bases from J, with 22 bases between. This CDR3 is built from 16 residues. DNA for the CDR3: TGTGCCAGCACCCTACTTAGCAGGGGCTTCGGCACTGAAGCTTTCTTT. It yields the protein CASTLLSRGFGTEAFF.

V and J are TRBV5-8 and TRBJ2-7; 10 bases map to TRBD1. CDR1 and CDR2 (germline): SGHTS, YDEGEE. With V trimmed by 4 bases and J by 6 bases, 7 bases remained unmatched. The CDR3 loop spans 14 amino acids. CDR3 in DNA: TGTGCCAGCAGCATCCCCGGGACAGGGGTCGAGCAGTACTTC. Translation: CASSIPGTGVEQYF.

This clone was observed once. The rearrangement joins TRBV5-5 to TRBJ1-5; D gene unclear. The length of the CDR3 is 15 residues. CDR1 is SGHKS and CDR2 is YYEKEE in the germline V gene (reference sequence). With 0 bases removed from V and 3 bases from J, the gap between germline ends came to 10 bases. For the CDR3, the DNA is TGTGCCAGCAGCTTGGGGCAGTTAATCAATCAGCCCCAGCATTTT. Amino acid sequence: CASSLGQLINQPQHF.

This sequence joins TRBV2 and TRBJ2-5, with 12 positions matching TRBD2. The CDR3 sequence is 17 residues long. CDR1 and CDR2 from the germline V gene are SNHLY and FYNNEI. Trimming removed 3 bases from V and 5 bases from J; junction bases left unmatched: 10. CDR3 region: CASSDYRLAGEEETQYF. CDR3 sequence (DNA): TGTGCCAGCAGTGATTATAGACTAGCGGGAGAGGAGGAGACCCAGTACTTC.

The V call is TRBV5-1, the J call TRBJ1-3; D possibly corresponds to TRBD1 (5 bases). Germline CDR1 is SGHRS and CDR2 is YFSETQ. Trimming cost V 0 bases and J 1 base, with 11 bases left between them. The CDR3 sequence is 16 residues long. CDR3 bases: TGCGCCAGCAGCTTGGACGGGGGAACATCTGGAAACACCATATATTTT. It is translated as CASSLDGGTSGNTIYF.

The DNA of the CDR3 is TGTGCCATCAGTGTTTTAGGCCCCTACGAGCAGTACTTC. This sequence encodes CAISVLGPYEQYF. The chain employs TRBV10-3 and TRBJ2-7; D is undetermined. The V gene lost 4 bases and the J gene lost 2 bases, with 9 bases spanning the gap. The CDR3 has 13 amino acids. Germline lookup yields CDR1 ENHRY and CDR2 SYGVKD.

V and J are TRBV7-9 and TRBJ2-7; 10 bases fit TRBD1. J gave up 8 bases and V 5 bases, and 12 bases lay outside the gene matches. CDR3 size: 15 residues. Per the germline V gene, CDR1 is SEHNR and CDR2 is FQNEAQ (reference sequence). The CDR3 reads CASSPGQGMLWQQYF. The CDR3 DNA reads as TGTGCCAGCAGCCCGGGACAGGGGATGCTTTGGCAGCAGTACTTC.

The gene calls are TRBV5-6 and TRBJ1-2; 9 positions match TRBD1. The length of the CDR3 is 13 residues. CDR1 and CDR2 from the germline V gene are SGHDT and YYEEEE. V shed 4 bases, J shed 6 bases, and the junction held 4 bases outside the gene matches. The CDR3 DNA is TGTGCCAGCAGCCCAACAGGGGGCCATGGCTACACCTTC. It translates to CASSPTGGHGYTF.

The rearrangement links TRBV6-1 to TRBJ2-5, with D possibly TRBD1 on 5 matching bases. The V end was cut by 4 bases, the J end by 0 bases, with 15 bases between. CDR3 length: 16 residues. Germline CDR1 MNHNS, CDR2 SASEGT. CDR3 sequence reads: CASSGQGLIYQETQYF. The CDR3 bases are TGTGCCAGCAGTGGGCAGGGTTTGATCTACCAAGAGACCCAGTACTTC.

The chain recombines TRBV21-1 with TRBJ1-2. TRBV21-1 counts as a pseudogene. The length of the CDR3 is 15 residues. This CDR3 reads CASSREKETNYGYTF. CDR3 DNA: TGTGCCAGCAGCAGGGAGAAGGAGACTAACTATGGCTACACCTTC.

The rearrangement joins TRBV29-1 to TRBJ2-1; the D gene is possibly TRBD1 (5 bases). Germline V lookup: CDR1 SQVTM, CDR2 ANQGSEA. There are 15 residues in the CDR3. Trimming removed 2 bases from V and 2 bases from J, with 13 bases in between. CDR3 sequence (DNA): TGCAGCGTTGAACAGGGCGGTTTACCCTACAATGAGCAGTTCTTC. This encodes CSVEQGGLPYNEQFF.